The 15 T cell receptor beta chains presented below share a single source sample, sequenced in a study of blood T cells in healthy people across ages. A second about 7 to 12 cycle PCR used barcoded and J-beta primers. MiXCR, applied by TCRdb to the 5' RACE reads, yields one record per CDR3 protein. The sample yields roughly 900,000 distinct CDR3 sequences, around 49% seen once. Sequenced material: blood. The receptors were sampled from a man aged 25 to 40 in good health.

This clonotype was observed a handful of times. The DNA is left out, because the CDR3 cannot be placed on it with certainty; the CDR3 is given as TCRdb lists it. The chain recombines TRBV27 with TRBJ2-3; TRBD2, the table's D call, lacks a check against the DNA. Germline CDR1 and CDR2: MNHEY and SMNVEV (reference sequence). The CDR3 sequence runs 16 residues, both termini included. CDR3 sequence: CASSLLRAALMDTQYF.

This chain links TRBV11-2 with TRBJ2-7; D not certain. The CDR3 runs 14 residues. The V gene lost 0 bases and the J gene lost 3 bases, with 9 bases spanning the gap. Germline lookup yields CDR1 SGHAT and CDR2 FQNNGV. The CDR3 loop is CASSLEFRSYEQYF. CDR3 nucleotide sequence: TGTGCCAGCAGCTTAGAGTTCAGAAGCTACGAGCAGTACTTC.

The chain combines TRBV6-5 with TRBJ2-3; 8 nucleotides align to TRBD2. This CDR3 comprises 15 residues. Germline V lookup: CDR1 MNHEY, CDR2 SVGAGI. After removal of 6 bases from V and 1 base from J, the junction contained 6 bases not matched to a gene. CDR3 in amino acids: CASSQLSGGTDTQYF. CDR3 DNA sequence: TGTGCCAGCAGCCAACTTAGCGGGGGCACAGATACGCAGTATTTT.

Turning to this clonotype: A clone one base away is much larger, so this may be a read error. The gene calls are TRBV3-1 and TRBJ2-7; no firm D call. Germline CDR1 LGHDT, CDR2 YNNKEL (reference sequence). This CDR3 has 14 residues. The CDR3 loop reads CVSSLSSGTYEQYF. The CDR3 bases are TGTGTCAGCAGCCTTTCTTCAGGAACCTACGAGCAGTACTTC.

This clonotype was recorded only once. This chain links TRBV4-1 with TRBJ2-7; D is perhaps TRBD2 (5 bases). The end of the DNA is better explained by TRBJ2-5, so the J call may be wrong. The CDR3 loop spans 13 amino acids. The germline V gene encodes CDR1 MGHRA and CDR2 YSYEKL. The CDR3 here is CASSQDWEETQYF. The CDR3 DNA follows: TGCGCCAGCAGCCAAGATTGGGAGGAGACCCAGTACTTC.

The rearrangement uses TRBV28 and TRBJ2-4; no clear D gene. The DNA end is more similar to TRBJ2-7, so the J call may be wrong. The CDR3 loop spans 13 amino acids. Germline CDR1 and CDR2: MDHEN and SYDVKM. The CDR3 is CASSPLLSREQYF. The CDR3, as DNA: TGTGCCAGCTCACCACTCCTCAGCCGCGAGCAGTACTTC.

The J gene is TRBJ2-4, the V gene TRBV6-5; TRBD2 agrees at 7 bases. The J call may not be correct, given that the DNA end is closer to TRBJ2-5. This CDR3 region has 12 residues. The germline CDR1 and CDR2 sequences are MNHEY and SVGAGI. CDR3 sequence: CASRVGEGTQYF. DNA of the CDR3: TGTGCCAGCAGAGTGGGGGAGGGGACCCAGTACTTC.

The chain recombines TRBV5-5 with TRBJ1-2, with D possibly TRBD1 on 6 matching bases. This CDR3 region has 15 residues. CDR1 is SGHKS and CDR2 is YYEKEE in the germline V gene (reference sequence). The V end was cut by 0 bases, the J end by 1 base, with 10 bases between. CDR3 region: CASSLEGGFNYGYTF. The CDR3 nucleotides are TGTGCCAGCAGCTTGGAGGGGGGCTTTAACTATGGCTACACCTTC.

This chain uses TRBV20-1 with TRBJ2-7, with TRBD2 matching over 8 bases. Germline values: CDR1 DFQATT, CDR2 SNEGSKA (reference sequence). There are 15 residues in the CDR3. Losses at the gene ends were 0 bases for V and 0 bases for J; bases not matched to a gene: 4. Here the CDR3 reads CSARDTSGSSYEQYF. The CDR3 region has the DNA TGCAGTGCTAGAGACACTAGCGGAAGCTCCTACGAGCAGTACTTC.

This clonotype came up a few times. The chain has TRBV3-1 and TRBJ2-1; perhaps TRBD1 as D (6 bases). Deletions cut 3 bases from V and 6 bases from J, with 15 bases between. The CDR3 is made up of 15 amino acids. Looked up from germline, CDR1 is LGHDT and CDR2 is YNNKEL (reference sequence). As DNA, the CDR3 is TGTGCCAGCAGCCAGCACAGGGATTCGGGCAATGAGCAGTTCTTC. Its translation: CASSQHRDSGNEQFF.

This clonotype was seen only a few times. V usage is TRBV3-1 and J usage is TRBJ2-4; D gene ambiguous. The ends were cut back, 2 bases at V and 0 bases at J, with 14 bases in the middle. The germline gives CDR1 LGHDT, CDR2 YNNKEL (reference sequence). The CDR3 contains 17 residues. DNA of the CDR3: TGTGCCAGCAGCCAAAGACCCTCTCTCCTAGCCAAAAACATTCAGTACTTC. This encodes CASSQRPSLLAKNIQYF.

This chain joins TRBV20-1 and TRBJ1-5; D gene unclear. The V end lost 1 base, the J end lost 4 bases, and 17 bases lay between the germline ends. Germline CDR1 DFQATT, CDR2 SNEGSKA (reference sequence). CDR3 length equals 16 residues. The CDR3 loop is CSARGGGEARNQPQHF. The CDR3 DNA follows: TGCAGTGCTAGAGGCGGAGGTGAGGCACGGAATCAGCCCCAGCATTTT.

This clonotype was seen a handful of times. The rearrangement links TRBV20-1 to TRBJ1-1, with unresolved D. Trimming pared 4 bases from V and 11 bases from J, leaving 17 bases between. The germline gives CDR1 DFQATT, CDR2 SNEGSKA (reference sequence). This CDR3 has 12 residues. CDR3 sequence reads: CSANYGPASAFF. The CDR3 region has the DNA TGCAGTGCTAATTACGGGCCAGCGTCGGCTTTCTTT.

In this sample, this clonotype turned up a few times. The V gene is TRBV4-1, the J gene TRBJ2-3; D is uncertain. Trimming removed 8 bases from V and 6 bases from J, with 18 bases in between. Germline CDR1 is MGHRA and CDR2 is YSYEKL. The CDR3 is made up of 14 amino acids. CDR3 protein: CASQTAFGLDTQYF. DNA of the CDR3: TGCGCCAGCCAGACGGCTTTCGGATTGGATACGCAGTATTTT.

V is TRBV7-9 and J is TRBJ2-5; tentatively, D is TRBD2 (5 bases). This CDR3 comprises 16 residues. Germline values: CDR1 SEHNR, CDR2 FQNEAQ (reference sequence). Between the trimmed V and J ends, which lost 5 bases and 5 bases, there was a span of 21 bases. CDR3 region: CASSADPGISLETQYF. The CDR3 DNA follows: TGTGCCAGCAGCGCCGACCCCGGGATTTCTTTGGAGACCCAGTACTTC.